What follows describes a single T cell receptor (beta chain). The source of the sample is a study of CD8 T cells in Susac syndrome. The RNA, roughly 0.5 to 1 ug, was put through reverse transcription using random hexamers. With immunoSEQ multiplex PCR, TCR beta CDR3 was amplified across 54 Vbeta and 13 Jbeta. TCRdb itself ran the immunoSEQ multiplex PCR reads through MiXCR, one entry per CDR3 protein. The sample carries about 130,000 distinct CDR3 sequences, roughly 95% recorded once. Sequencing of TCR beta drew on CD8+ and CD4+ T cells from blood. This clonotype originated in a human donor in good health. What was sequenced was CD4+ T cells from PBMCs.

The CDR3 here is CASSLRKEAFF. DNA of the CDR3: TGTGCCAGCAGTTTAAGGAAAGAAGCTTTCTTT. This chain connects TRBV28 to TRBJ1-1; no clear D gene. Germline V lookup: CDR1 MDHEN, CDR2 SYDVKM. The CDR3 spans 11 residues. The V end was cut by 2 bases, the J end by 8 bases, with 6 bases between. The full variable domain, its missing parts supplied by reference TRBV28 and TRBJ1-1, is DVKVTQSSRYLVKRTGEKVFLECVQDMDHENMFWYRQDPGLGLRLIYFSYDVKMKEKGDIPEGYSVSREKKERFSLILESASTNQTSMYLCASSLRKEAFFGQGTRLTVV.